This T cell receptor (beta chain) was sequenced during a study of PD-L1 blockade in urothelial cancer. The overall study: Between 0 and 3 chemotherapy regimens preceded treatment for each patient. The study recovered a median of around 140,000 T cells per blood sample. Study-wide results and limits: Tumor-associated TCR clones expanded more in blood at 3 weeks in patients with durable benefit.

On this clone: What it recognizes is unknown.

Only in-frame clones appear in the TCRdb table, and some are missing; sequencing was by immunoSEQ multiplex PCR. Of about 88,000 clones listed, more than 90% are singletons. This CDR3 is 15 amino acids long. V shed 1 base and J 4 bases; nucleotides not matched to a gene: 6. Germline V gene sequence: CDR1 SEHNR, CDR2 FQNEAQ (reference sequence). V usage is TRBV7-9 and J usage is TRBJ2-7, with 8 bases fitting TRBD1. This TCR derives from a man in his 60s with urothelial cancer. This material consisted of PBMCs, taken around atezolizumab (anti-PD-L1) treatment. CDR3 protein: CASSLGGGQGYEQYF. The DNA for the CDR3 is TGTGCCAGCAGCTTAGGGGGTGGACAGGGATACGAGCAGTACTTC.